These 14 T cell receptor beta chains came from one sample sequenced in a study of blood T cell repertoires in COVID-19. The repertoire was sequenced with immunoSEQ multiplex PCR; TCRdb's copy has only in-frame clones and lacks some. The data show about 240,000 clones, with approximately 82% seen just once and more than 1.5% held by the top ten. The sequenced sample consisted of peripheral blood. These receptors were collected from a young man who had recovered from COVID-19.

The rearrangement uses TRBV5-1 and TRBJ2-5; a possible D gene is TRBD2 (5 bases). V was shortened by 1 base and J by 0 bases, with 10 bases between the two germline ends. The CDR3 length is 15 residues. CDR1 and CDR2 from the germline V gene are SGHRS and YFSETQ. The CDR3 loop reads CASSLMTGYQETQYF. Written as DNA, the CDR3 is TGCGCCAGCAGCTTGATGACGGGGTACCAAGAGACCCAGTACTTC.

V gene TRBV4-1 combines with J gene TRBJ1-1; TRBD1 might be the D (5 bases). Trimming removed 0 bases from V and 6 bases from J, with 14 bases in between. The CDR3 totals 15 residues. Germline V CDR1 and CDR2: MGHRA, YSYEKL. The CDR3 coding sequence is TGCGCCAGCAGCCAAGATCCGGTAGGGGTGTCTGAAGCTTTCTTT. Translating gives CASSQDPVGVSEAFF.

The rearrangement joins TRBV6-5 to TRBJ1-1, with 7 bases lining up with TRBD1. V lost 0 bases and J lost 8; bases outside the gene matches: 9. Germline V lookup: CDR1 MNHEY, CDR2 SVGAGI. The CDR3 has 15 amino acids. This CDR3 reads CASSYSYRQGSEAFF. CDR3 coding DNA: TGTGCCAGCAGTTACTCGTACCGACAGGGCTCGGAAGCTTTCTTT.

The CDR3 protein is CASGQGEAEAFF. CDR3 nucleotide sequence: TGCGCCAGTGGACAGGGGGAGGCTGAAGCTTTCTTT. This sequence joins TRBV10-2 and TRBJ1-1; TRBD1 agrees at 10 bases. Per the germline V gene, CDR1 is WSHSY and CDR2 is SAAADI. The V segment lost 9 bases and the J segment 6 bases; nucleotides outside the gene matches: 4. CDR3 size: 12 residues.

The table lists this clone with a few counts. The chain couples TRBV2 to TRBJ1-5, with 9 bases lining up with TRBD1. The CDR3 contains 14 residues. In germline, CDR1 is SNHLY, CDR2 FYNNEI. Germline trimming cut 3 bases from V and 10 bases from J; bases unmatched to any gene: 7. CDR3 nucleotides: TGTGCCAGCAGTGAGGGGACAGGGACTCAACCCCAGCATTTT. Encoded protein: CASSEGTGTQPQHF.

The chain carries TRBV9 and TRBJ2-1, with 7 positions matching TRBD1. Germline lookup yields CDR1 SGDLS and CDR2 YYNGEE. The CDR3 consists of 12 residues. J gave up 10 bases and V 0 bases, and 1 base lay outside the gene matches. In DNA form, the CDR3 reads TGTGCCAGCAGCGTAGTAGGGGGCGAGCAGTTCTTC. This codes for CASSVVGGEQFF.

The rearrangement links TRBV9 to TRBJ2-6; weak D call: TRBD2 (5 bases). From germline, CDR1 is SGDLS and CDR2 YYNGEE. With 2 bases removed from V and 2 bases from J, the gap between germline ends came to 11 bases. The CDR3 is 16 residues long. CDR3 bases: TGTGCCAGCAGCGTTACCGGAGGAGCTGGGGCCAACGTCCTGACTTTC. It encodes CASSVTGGAGANVLTF. The entire variable domain, with the rest obtained from reference TRBV9 and TRBJ2-6, is as follows: DSGVTQTPKHLITATGQRVTLRCSPRSGDLSVYWYQQSLDQGLQFLIQYYNGEERAKGNILERFSAQQFPDLHSELNLSSLELGDSALYFCASSVTGGAGANVLTFGAGSRLTVL.

V and J are TRBV11-2 and TRBJ1-5; 8 bases match TRBD1. This CDR3 has 13 residues. Germline values: CDR1 SGHAT, CDR2 FQNNGV. J gave up 6 bases and V 5 bases, and 3 bases lay outside the gene matches. The CDR3 DNA follows: TGTGCCAGCAGCACCACAGGGGGTCAGCCCCAGCATTTT. This sequence encodes CASSTTGGQPQHF.

Details on this clone: A much larger clone lies one base from this, so it may be a read error. The chain joins TRBV7-9 to TRBJ2-6; D remains unclear. Trimming pared 0 bases from V and 3 bases from J, leaving 6 bases between. Germline CDR1 SEHNR, CDR2 FQNEAQ (reference sequence). The CDR3 totals 15 residues. DNA for the CDR3: TGTGCCAGCAGCTTAGCGTCATTTGGGGCCAACGTCCTGACTTTC. Translating gives CASSLASFGANVLTF. Filled out from reference TRBV7-9 and TRBJ2-6, the complete variable domain reads DTGVSQNPRHKITKRGQNVTFRCDPISEHNRLYWYRQTLGQGPEFLTYFQNEAQLEKSRLLSDRFSAERPKGSFSTLEIQRTEQGDSAMYLCASSLASFGANVLTFGAGSRLTVL.

The chain recombines TRBV10-3 with TRBJ1-1; TRBD1 might be the D (5 bases). This CDR3 has 13 residues. Germline V gene data show CDR1 as ENHRY and CDR2 as SYGVKD. Trimming took 2 bases from V and 6 from J, leaving 10 bases between them. CDR3 in DNA: TGTGCCATCAGTGAGCTGTGGGGCGCTGAAGCTTTCTTT. Protein product: CAISELWGAEAFF.

V and J are TRBV9 and TRBJ2-5; 14 bases agree with TRBD2. With 4 bases clipped from V and 3 bases from J, the junction kept 2 bases outside the gene matches. In germline, CDR1 is SGDLS, CDR2 YYNGEE. The CDR3 totals 15 residues. This CDR3 is CASSSGLAGEETQYF. The DNA of the CDR3 is TGTGCCAGCAGCTCGGGACTAGCGGGGGAAGAGACCCAGTACTTC.

The genes are TRBV10-3 and TRBJ1-1; a possible D gene is TRBD1 (5 bases). Trimming left V 4 bases short and J 3 bases short, with 12 bases between. Germline assignment: CDR1 ENHRY and CDR2 SYGVKD. The CDR3 sequence is 14 residues long. CDR3 loop: CAISARTGDTEAFF. The CDR3 DNA reads as TGTGCCATCAGTGCCAGAACGGGGGACACTGAAGCTTTCTTT.

The rearrangement joins TRBV10-2 to TRBJ2-5; a possible D gene is TRBD1 (6 bases). With 6 bases removed from V and 1 base from J, the gap between germline ends came to 12 bases. The CDR3 loop spans 14 amino acids. The germline gives CDR1 WSHSY, CDR2 SAAADI. This CDR3 is CASRADRPQETQYF. The CDR3 DNA is TGCGCCAGCAGGGCGGACAGACCCCAAGAGACCCAGTACTTC.

This clone showed up just once. The rearrangement joins TRBV7-9 to TRBJ1-2, with D perhaps TRBD1 (5 bases). The CDR3 has 13 amino acids. CDR1 and CDR2 (germline): SEHNR, FQNEAQ (reference sequence). Trimming cost V 1 base and J 7 bases, with 10 bases left between them. CDR3 sequence reads: CASSLGGLRGYTF. CDR3 coding DNA: TGTGCCAGCAGCTTAGGGGGACTCCGTGGCTACACCTTC.